Described below is a single T cell receptor beta chain sequence and its context. Trimming pared 0 bases from V and 0 bases from J, leaving 9 bases between. Germline CDR1 is LNHNV and CDR2 is YYDKDF (reference sequence). This CDR3 has 15 residues. TCRdb's table, derived via immunoSEQ multiplex PCR, lists solely in-frame clones and lacks some. The sample lists about 63,000 clones, approximately 95% seen once, with 3.2% in the top ten. These data originate in a study of T cell changes during pregnancy in multiple sclerosis. This receptor was obtained from a female donor with multiple sclerosis, enrolled in a pregnancy study. The input for sequencing was CD8+ T cells from peripheral blood mononuclear cells, taken in the second trimester of pregnancy. This chain links TRBV15 with TRBJ2-7; D is unclear. The CDR3: CATSRERLSSYEQYF. In nucleotides, the CDR3 is TGTGCCACCAGCAGAGAGCGGCTGAGCTCCTACGAGCAGTACTTC. Looking up the rest from reference TRBV15 and TRBJ2-7 gives the full variable domain: DAMVIQNPRYQVTQFGKPVTLSCSQTLNHNVMYWYQQKSSQAPKLLFHYYDKDFNNEADTPDNFQSRRPNTSFCFLDIRSPGLGDTAMYLCATSRERLSSYEQYFGPGTRLTVT.